Described below is a single TCR beta chain sequence and its context. These data belong to a study of blood T cell repertoires in COVID-19. Generated by immunoSEQ multiplex PCR, the TCRdb table keeps only in-frame clones and is missing some. Seen here are roughly 250,000 clones, more than 85% observed once, and the top ten hold about 1.6%. CDR1 SGHVS and CDR2 FNYEAQ come from the germline V gene. Trimming cost V 5 bases and J 3 bases; bases outside gene matches: 10. CDR3 length: 16 amino acids. The chain combines TRBV7-6 with TRBJ2-7; TRBD1 matches at 10 bases. The material sequenced was PBMCs or T cells enriched from blood (not recorded which). This receptor was taken from a woman between 45 and 60 years old who had recovered from COVID-19. The CDR3 loop reads CASSAAPGQGGYEQYF. CDR3 bases: TGTGCCAGCAGCGCCGCCCCCGGACAGGGGGGCTACGAGCAGTACTTC. Filled out from reference TRBV7-6 and TRBJ2-7, the complete variable domain reads GAGVSQSPRYKVTKRGQDVALRCDPISGHVSLYWYRQALGQGPEFLTYFNYEAQQDKSGLPNDRFSAERPEGSISTLTIQRTEQRDSAMYRCASSAAPGQGGYEQYFGPGTRLTVT.